This TCR beta chain was identified in a study of T cell responses to AZD1222 COVID-19 vaccine. Measured with immunoSEQ multiplex PCR; TCRdb has only the in-frame clones, and not every one. The table shows 150,000 to 200,000 clones, with roughly 90% occurring only once. The CDR3 is 13 amino acids. The V end was cut by 1 base, the J end by 4 bases, with 7 bases between. Germline V gives CDR1 LGHNA, CDR2 YNFKEQ. This clonotype was sampled from an adult in good health. The rearrangement joins TRBV4-2 to TRBJ1-2; D call uncertain. This material consisted of peripheral blood, taken on day 0 of AZD1222 vaccination. The CDR3 here is CASSQVPIYGYTF. In DNA form, the CDR3 reads TGTGCCAGCAGCCAAGTACCGATCTATGGCTACACCTTC.